In its sample, the clone carrying this TCR beta chain was seen once. Its specificity is not known. Germline and junction disagree at one end, which may indicate a read error. Amplification used 60 Vbeta primers and 13 Jbeta primers. Using immunoSEQ multiplex PCR, the repertoire was profiled, and TCRdb retains in-frame clones only, with some absent. The repertoire holds under 100,000 clones, with over 75% as singletons. The data derive from a study of cytomegalovirus exposure and HLA in healthy donors. Study-level findings and limits: Highly shared sequence variants in one cluster were likely a sequencing artifact.

Germline-derived CDR1 and CDR2 are SEHNR and FQNEAQ (reference sequence). The CDR3 has 15 residues. Sequencing input: PBMCs. The V and J genes are TRBV7-9 and TRBJ1-2, with 8 bases fitting TRBD1. This TCR came from a human donor in good health. The DNA of the CDR3 is TGTGCCAGCAGCTTATCAGGGGGCGCCGACTATGGCTACCCCTTC. Its translation is CASSLSGGADYGYPF.